This is a list of T cell receptor beta chains from one sample in a study of blood T cell repertoires in COVID-19. Method: immunoSEQ multiplex PCR; TCRdb's copy keeps in-frame clones and lacks some. This table has about 190,000 clones, around 79% appearing once. Sample: peripheral blood. These receptors were obtained from a man between 45 and 60 years old who had recovered from COVID-19. CDR3s include the opening cysteine and the closing phenylalanine or tryptophan. Fields, in order: J gene, D gene, V gene, clone size, CDR3 protein, CDR3 DNA. The D gene is left open where the match is weak. Clone size, where shown, is once, few, many, or a class for clones that have expanded.

TRBJ2-3	NA	TRBV28	NA	CASSPIKNKWGLASTDTQYF	TGTGCCAGCAGTCCAATCAAAAACAAATGGGGACTTGCTAGCACAGATACGCAGTATTTT
TRBJ2-7	TRBD1	TRBV28	NA	CASSLLDRGGYEQYF	TGTGCCAGCAGTTTACTAGACAGGGGAGGCTACGAGCAGTACTTC
TRBJ2-7	TRBD2	TRBV18	NA	CASSPTSGSRDEQYF	TGTGCCAGCTCACCGACTAGCGGGAGTAGGGACGAGCAGTACTTC
TRBJ2-3	NA	TRBV19	few	CASSPSSGFTDTQYF	TGTGCCAGTAGTCCGAGTAGCGGCTTCACAGATACGCAGTATTTT
TRBJ2-1	TRBD2	TRBV7-2	NA	CASSPPTSGYNEQFF	TGTGCCAGCAGCCCACCGACTAGCGGTTACAATGAGCAGTTCTTC
TRBJ2-6	TRBD1	TRBV7-2	few	CASSFSGPSTGAGANVLTF	TGTGCCAGCAGCTTTAGTGGCCCCTCCACAGGGGCTGGGGCCAACGTCCTGACTTTC
TRBJ2-3	TRBD2	TRBV20-1	NA	CSASGGGGTDTQYF	TGCAGTGCTAGTGGGGGAGGGGGCACAGATACGCAGTATTTT
TRBJ2-5	TRBD1	TRBV19	NA	CASSIGYGQGQETQYF	TGTGCCAGTAGTATAGGGTACGGACAGGGCCAAGAGACCCAGTACTTC
TRBJ2-1	TRBD2	TRBV10-3	NA	CAISVGSGSSYNEQFF	TGTGCCATCAGTGTCGGTAGCGGGAGTTCCTACAATGAGCAGTTCTTC
TRBJ2-3	NA	TRBV6-6	NA	CASSYGSSTDTQYF	TGTGCCAGCAGTTACGGCAGTAGCACAGATACGCAGTATTTT
TRBJ1-3	NA	TRBV19	NA	CASSTELDRNTIYF	TGTGCCAGTAGTACCGAGTTAGACAGAAACACCATATATTTT
TRBJ2-5	NA	TRBV4-3	NA	CASSQVYGQGETQYF	TGCGCCAGCAGCCAAGTGTACGGTCAGGGAGAGACCCAGTACTTC
TRBJ1-2	NA	TRBV19	NA	CASRVGGAPYGYTF	TGTGCCAGTAGAGTCGGGGGGGCGCCTTATGGCTACACCTTC
TRBJ2-3	NA	TRBV4-1	NA	CASSQQADSTDTQYF	TGCGCCAGCAGCCAGCAAGCGGACTCCACAGATACGCAGTATTTT
TRBJ1-6	NA	TRBV12-3/TRBV12-4	NA	CASSLTDNSPLHF	TGTGCCAGCAGTTTGACAGATAATTCACCCCTCCACTTT
TRBJ1-3	TRBD1	TRBV18	NA	CASSPGTGGNTIYF	TGTGCCAGCTCACCCGGGACAGGGGGCAACACCATATATTTT
TRBJ2-1	TRBD2	TRBV7-9	NA	CASSLEPAGGDVGQFF	TGTGCCAGCAGCTTAGAGCCGGCGGGAGGGGATGTAGGGCAGTTCTTC
TRBJ1-1	NA	TRBV11-2	NA	CASSLDIQGTEAFF	TGTGCCAGCAGCTTAGATATCCAGGGCACTGAAGCTTTCTTT
TRBJ1-1	NA	TRBV29-1	NA	CSVDSQFEAFF	TGCAGTGTGGACAGCCAATTTGAAGCTTTCTTT
TRBJ2-7	NA	TRBV18	NA	CASSRLPFDYEQYF	TGTGCCAGCTCACGACTACCATTTGACTACGAGCAGTACTTC
TRBJ1-2	NA	TRBV6-4	NA	CASSDSGQVESNFYGYTF	TGTGCCAGCAGTGACTCGGGGCAGGTTGAGTCAAATTTTTATGGCTACACCTTC
TRBJ1-1	NA	TRBV30	NA	CAWRRQEVPEAFF	TGTGCCTGGAGGAGACAGGAAGTCCCTGAAGCTTTCTTT
TRBJ2-7	TRBD2	TRBV7-2	NA	CASSLESSGFYEQYF	TGTGCCAGCAGCTTAGAGTCTAGCGGGTTCTACGAGCAGTACTTC
TRBJ2-3	TRBD2	TRBV18	NA	CASSRPLAGSTDTQYF	TGTGCCAGCTCACGCCCCCTAGCGGGGAGCACAGATACGCAGTATTTT
TRBJ1-6	NA	TRBV3-1/TRBV3-2	NA	CASSQGELYNSPLHF	TGTGCCAGCAGCCAAGGGGAGCTTTATAATTCACCCCTCCACTTT
TRBJ1-1	NA	TRBV12-2	NA	CASYFPIGQAEAFF	TGTGCAAGTTATTTCCCTATTGGACAGGCAGAAGCTTTCTTT
TRBJ1-1	NA	TRBV12-5	NA	CASEGDSAAHTEAFF	TGTGCTAGTGAAGGGGATTCAGCAGCTCACACTGAAGCTTTCTTT
TRBJ2-7	NA	TRBV7-2	NA	CASSAGAGPAYEQYF	TGTGCCAGCAGCGCCGGGGCGGGACCCGCCTACGAGCAGTACTTC
TRBJ2-7	TRBD2	TRBV29-1	NA	CSVDGSREGRDEQYF	TGCAGCGTTGACGGTTCCCGGGAGGGTAGGGACGAGCAGTACTTC
TRBJ2-7	NA	TRBV29-1	NA	CSVPNRDFYEQYF	TGCAGCGTCCCCAACAGGGATTTCTACGAGCAGTACTTC
TRBJ2-7	TRBD1	TRBV5-4	many	CASTQYSGTGREQYF	TGTGCCAGCACCCAATACTCCGGGACAGGGAGGGAGCAGTACTTC
TRBJ2-4	TRBD1	TRBV7-8	NA	CASSSTNRGRGSLAKNIQYF	TGTGCCAGCAGCTCTACTAACAGGGGACGCGGTTCTCTAGCCAAAAACATTCAGTACTTC
TRBJ2-5	TRBD2	TRBV5-1	NA	CASSSHQRGPQETQYF	TGCGCCAGCAGCTCCCACCAGCGGGGACCACAAGAGACCCAGTACTTC
TRBJ2-3	NA	TRBV19	once	CASSPLGGTYTDTQYF	TGTGCCAGTAGTCCCCTTGGCGGGACCTACACAGATACGCAGTATTTT
TRBJ2-1	TRBD2	TRBV4-1	NA	CASSQDRLWGLAGANEQFF	TGCGCCAGCAGCCAAGATAGGCTATGGGGACTAGCGGGAGCAAATGAGCAGTTCTTC
TRBJ2-7	TRBD2	TRBV28	NA	CASSLWTSGPSGQYF	TGTGCCAGCAGTTTATGGACTAGCGGCCCCTCCGGGCAGTACTTC
TRBJ1-5	TRBD1	TRBV28	NA	CASSFAGTGNQPQHF	TGTGCCAGCAGCTTTGCCGGGACAGGGAATCAGCCCCAGCATTTT
TRBJ2-3	NA	TRBV11-1	NA	CASSFMRGSSTDTQYF	TGTGCCAGCAGCTTTATGCGGGGATCTAGCACAGATACGCAGTATTTT
TRBJ2-1	TRBD2	TRBV27	NA	CASSKAGAGVEQFF	TGTGCCAGCAGCAAAGCGGGAGCGGGGGTTGAGCAGTTCTTC
TRBJ1-4	TRBD1	TRBV25-1	NA	CASSEYRRQGVREKLFF	TGTGCCAGCAGTGAATATAGGAGACAGGGGGTACGGGAAAAACTGTTTTTT
TRBJ2-3	NA	TRBV5-8	NA	CASNRADSSTHTQYF	TGTGCCAGCAACCGGGCGGACTCTTCCACTCATACGCAGTATTTT
TRBJ2-3	TRBD2	TRBV18	NA	CATAGTSSQDTQYF	TGTGCCACCGCCGGGACTAGCAGTCAAGATACGCAGTATTTT